This T cell receptor (beta chain) is from a study of OX40 agonist ivuxolimab in advanced cancers. Produced via immunoSEQ multiplex PCR; TCRdb's table is partial and in-frame only. The sample records 85,000 to 100,000 clones, more than 80% being singletons. V lost 4 bases and J lost 4; bases outside the gene matches: 8. From germline, CDR1 is SGHNT and CDR2 YYREEE (reference sequence). The CDR3 sequence is 15 residues long. The source is an adult with an advanced solid tumor such as melanoma, head and neck, liver or kidney cancer. The chain combines TRBV5-4 with TRBJ2-7, with 10 bases lining up with TRBD1. The sequencing here drew on CD4+ or CD8+ T cells sorted from blood, taken in a trial of the OX40 agonist ivuxolimab. The CDR3 DNA reads TGTGCCAGCAGCCAGGGGACAGGGGTCCATTACGAGCAGTACTTC. As protein: CASSQGTGVHYEQYF.